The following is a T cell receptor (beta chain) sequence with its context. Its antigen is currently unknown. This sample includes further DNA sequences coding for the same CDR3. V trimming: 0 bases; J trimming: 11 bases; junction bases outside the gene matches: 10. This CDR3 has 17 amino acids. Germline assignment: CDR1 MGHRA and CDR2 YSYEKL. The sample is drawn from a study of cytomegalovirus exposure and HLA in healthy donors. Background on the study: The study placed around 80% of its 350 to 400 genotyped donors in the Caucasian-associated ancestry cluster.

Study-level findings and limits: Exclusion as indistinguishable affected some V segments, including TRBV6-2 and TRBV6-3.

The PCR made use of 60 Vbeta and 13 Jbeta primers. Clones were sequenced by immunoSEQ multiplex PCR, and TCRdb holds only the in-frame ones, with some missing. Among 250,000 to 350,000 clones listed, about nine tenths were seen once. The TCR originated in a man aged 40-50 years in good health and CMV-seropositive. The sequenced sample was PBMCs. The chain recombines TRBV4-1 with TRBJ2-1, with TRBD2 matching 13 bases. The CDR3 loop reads CASSQESTSGRSPQQFF. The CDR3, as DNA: TGCGCCAGCAGCCAAGAATCGACTAGCGGGAGGTCGCCCCAGCAGTTCTTC.